Sequencing of this T cell receptor (beta chain) was carried out in a study of blood T cell repertoires in COVID-19. Across the study: T cells, B-cell-depleted T cells, or PBMCs supplied cDNA or gDNA.

J gave up 6 bases and V 2 bases, and 9 bases lay outside the gene matches. Germline CDR1 MNHNS, CDR2 SASEGT. The CDR3 covers 16 residues. The table came from immunoSEQ multiplex PCR; TCRdb's copy has only in-frame clones and leaves some out. Of 300,000 or so clones listed, 90% are singletons. This clonotype originated in a man in his fifties or sixties who had recovered from COVID-19. The chain couples TRBV6-1 to TRBJ2-2; 7 bases map to TRBD1. The source material was PBMCs or T cells enriched from blood (not recorded which). Here the CDR3 reads CASSERQGNEAGELFF. CDR3 coding DNA: TGTGCCAGCAGTGAACGACAGGGTAATGAGGCCGGGGAGCTGTTTTTT.